This T cell receptor (beta chain) appears in the sequencing data of a study of yellow fever vaccine responses in identical twins. Study findings and constraints: Reports say the vaccine T cell response in twins looked partly convergent and partly personalized.

Germline CDR1 is MGHRA and CDR2 is YSYEKL. The CDR3 is 14 amino acids. The V and J ends lost 0 bases and 1 base respectively, with 6 bases between them. TCRdb recomputed calls from the RT-PCR reads with MiXCR, one row per CDR3 protein. This table holds about 180 distinct CDR3 sequences, 50% found once. Comments on this clonotype: The target antigen is unknown.

The chain employs TRBV4-1 and TRBJ1-1; D is ambiguous. The specimen comprised T cells from blood (PBMCs), unsorted or a sorted subset (not recorded which), sampled before or after yellow fever vaccination (not recorded which). The sequence derives from a female donor who received the yellow fever vaccine. CDR3 loop: CASSQEFENTEAFF. CDR3 sequence (DNA): TGCGCCAGCAGCCAAGAGTTCGAGAACACTGAAGCTTTCTTT.